These 21 T cell receptor beta chains were sequenced from one sample in a study of monozygotic twins with cystic fibrosis. The protocol was immunoSEQ multiplex PCR, while the TCRdb copy is restricted to in-frame clones and leaves out a portion. The sample contains around 30,000 clones, roughly nine tenths of which appear only once. The sample taken for sequencing was blood. The receptor source for this set is a girl aged 2-15 years with cystic fibrosis.

This clone was recorded a few times. The chain links TRBV2 to TRBJ1-5; possibly TRBD1 for D (5 bases). Deletions cut 4 bases from V and 16 bases from J, with 17 bases between. The CDR3 extends over 12 amino acids. The germline V gene has CDR1 SNHLY and CDR2 FYNNEI. Here the CDR3 reads CASSGPGGAKHF. For the CDR3, the DNA is TGTGCCAGCAGTGGCCCGGGGGGAGCCAAACATTTT.

The V and J genes are TRBV27 and TRBJ2-7; D unclear. This CDR3 has 14 residues. Trimming shortened V by 0 bases and J by 5 bases, and 11 bases separated the two germline ends. Per germline, CDR1 MNHEY and CDR2 SMNVEV (reference sequence). This CDR3 reads CASSLSQSLDEQYF. In nucleotides, the CDR3 is TGTGCCAGCAGTTTATCGCAGTCCCTAGACGAGCAGTACTTC.

The chain has TRBV9 and TRBJ2-1; 14 nucleotides line up with TRBD2. Germline trimming cut 2 bases from V and 8 bases from J; bases unmatched to any gene: 3. In germline, CDR1 is SGDLS, CDR2 YYNGEE. The CDR3 is 15 residues long. The CDR3: CASSVTSGGADEQFF. In DNA form, the CDR3 reads TGTGCCAGCAGCGTGACTAGCGGGGGGGCGGATGAGCAGTTCTTC.

The rearrangement joins TRBV9 to TRBJ2-1; D may be TRBD1 or TRBD2 (5 bases each). V was cut by 0 bases and J by 0 bases, with 7 bases left in between. CDR1 is SGDLS and CDR2 is YYNGEE in the germline V gene. This CDR3 is 15 amino acids long. This chain's CDR3 is CASSVAGGSYNEQFF. As DNA, the CDR3 is TGTGCCAGCAGCGTAGCTGGGGGCTCCTACAATGAGCAGTTCTTC.

V and J are TRBV6-4 and TRBJ1-2; tentatively, D is TRBD1 (6 bases). Trimming removed 0 bases from V and 5 bases from J, with 16 bases in between. There are 16 residues in the CDR3. Germline CDR1 is MRHNA and CDR2 is SNTAGT. CDR3 coding DNA: TGTGCCAGCAGTGACTCGGGGGACAAACCTACATATGGCTACACCTTC. It specifies CASSDSGDKPTYGYTF.

The CDR3 nucleotides read TGCGCCAGCAGCCCAAGACAGGCCAGCTCTGGGGCCAACGTCCTGACTTTC. It specifies CASSPRQASSGANVLTF. J is TRBJ2-6 and V is TRBV4-3, with D perhaps matching TRBD1 (6 bases). This CDR3 contains 17 residues. The germline V gene has CDR1 LGHNA and CDR2 YSLEER. V dropped 4 bases and J dropped 0 bases, with 13 bases sitting between them.

The CDR3 DNA sequence: TGTGCCAGCAGTGAAGGGGGGTTTTCACCCCTCCACTTT. The encoded protein is CASSEGGFSPLHF. V is TRBV2 and J is TRBJ1-6; D might be TRBD1 (5 bases). Germline V CDR1 and CDR2: SNHLY, FYNNEI. The CDR3 contains 13 residues. V lost 1 base, J lost 9 bases, and 7 bases lay in between.

This clone was counted between two and nine times. V is TRBV18 and J is TRBJ1-3; 11 bases fit TRBD1. Per the germline V gene, CDR1 is KGHSH and CDR2 is LQKENI. The CDR3 has 16 amino acids. The junction had 1 base not matched to a gene; V was cut back by 3 bases and J by 0 bases. The CDR3 protein is CASSPGTGGSGNTIYF. In DNA form, the CDR3 reads TGTGCCAGCTCACCCGGGACAGGGGGCTCTGGAAACACCATATATTTT.

The chain joins TRBV18 to TRBJ1-1; D unresolved. Germline CDR1 is KGHSH and CDR2 is LQKENI. The length of the CDR3 is 14 residues. With 0 bases removed from V and 8 bases from J, the gap between germline ends came to 13 bases. The DNA of the CDR3 is TGTGCCAGCTCACCACCAGAAAGGGCCCACGAAGCTTTCTTT. This encodes CASSPPERAHEAFF.

The rearrangement uses TRBV13 and TRBJ2-7; the match to TRBD1 covers 8 bases. V was pared by 3 bases and J by 3 bases, with 7 bases of the junction left unmatched. Looked up from germline, CDR1 is PRHDT and CDR2 is FYEKMQ (reference sequence). The CDR3 sequence is 15 residues long. CDR3 sequence reads: CASSFRTGKHYEQYF. The CDR3 DNA follows: TGTGCCAGCAGCTTCCGGACAGGGAAACACTACGAGCAGTACTTC.

This clone was counted a single time. The rearrangement links TRBV11-2 to TRBJ2-4, with 8 nucleotides matching TRBD2. Germline lookup yields CDR1 SGHAT and CDR2 FQNNGV. This CDR3 comprises 17 residues. Losses at the gene ends were 5 bases for V and 1 base for J; bases not matched to a gene: 10. The CDR3 sequence is CASSPRRGGAAKNIQYF. CDR3 bases: TGTGCCAGCAGCCCACGACGGGGGGGGGCGGCCAAAAACATTCAGTACTTC. Together with reference TRBV11-2 and TRBJ2-4, the CDR3 gives the full variable domain: EAGVAQSPRYKIIEKRQSVAFWCNPISGHATLYWYQQILGQGPKLLIQFQNNGVVDDSQLPKDRFSAERLKGVDSTLKIQPAKLEDSAVYLCASSPRRGGAAKNIQYFGAGTRLSVL.

The chain couples TRBV5-1 to TRBJ2-7, with D tentatively TRBD2 (6 bases). V dropped 4 bases and J dropped 0 bases, with 14 bases sitting between them. Germline V gives CDR1 SGHRS, CDR2 YFSETQ. The CDR3 has 15 residues. DNA for the CDR3: TGCGCCAGCAGCGGCGGGGACGGTAGCTCCTACGAGCAGTACTTC. This gives the protein CASSGGDGSSYEQYF.

The chain has TRBV19 and TRBJ1-5; maybe TRBD1 (6 bases). Germline V gene lookup returns CDR1 LNHDA and CDR2 SQIVND (reference sequence). This CDR3 is 16 amino acids long. Trimming cost V 3 bases and J 6 bases, with 18 bases left between them. CDR3 coding DNA: TGTGCCAGTAGTATCAGAGGGGGGGGCGAGAGTCAGCCCCAGCATTTT. This codes for CASSIRGGGESQPQHF.

CDR3 residues: CASSSDRGREKLFF. The CDR3 region has the DNA TGTGCCAGCAGCTCAGACAGGGGGCGGGAAAAACTGTTTTTT. The chain employs TRBV6-6 and TRBJ1-4, with 10 bases matching TRBD1. CDR3 length: 14 amino acids. The germline V gene has CDR1 MNHNY and CDR2 SVGAGI (reference sequence). With 6 bases clipped from V and 8 bases from J, the junction kept 6 bases outside the gene matches.

V usage is TRBV29-1 and J usage is TRBJ2-1; D is undetermined. Per the germline V gene, CDR1 is SQVTM and CDR2 is ANQGSEA. The V and J ends lost 4 bases and 10 bases respectively, with 14 bases between them. The CDR3 consists of 12 residues. This CDR3 reads CSVVGQQIEQFF. The CDR3 nucleotides read TGCAGCGTTGTTGGCCAACAAATAGAGCAGTTCTTC.

The V call is TRBV5-1, the J call TRBJ2-7; perhaps TRBD1 as D (6 bases). The germline V and J ends were trimmed by 3 bases and 2 bases, with 15 bases remaining between them. The CDR3 has 15 amino acids. Looked up from germline, CDR1 is SGHRS and CDR2 is YFSETQ. The CDR3: CASSSNRDATYEQYF. CDR3 sequence (DNA): TGCGCCAGCAGCTCCAACAGGGACGCCACCTACGAGCAGTACTTC.

The V and J genes are TRBV5-1 and TRBJ2-5, with 7 bases lining up with TRBD2. CDR3 length equals 16 residues. Germline assignment: CDR1 SGHRS and CDR2 YFSETQ. V trimming: 6 bases; J trimming: 1 base; junction bases outside the gene matches: 12. Written as DNA, the CDR3 is TGCGCCAGCACCCCTTGGCGTGGACTAGGCCAAGAGACCCAGTACTTC. Protein: CASTPWRGLGQETQYF.

The chain is built from TRBV7-8 and TRBJ2-3; D uncertain. Trimming pared 5 bases from V and 3 bases from J, leaving 15 bases between. Germline-derived CDR1 and CDR2 are SGHVS and FQNEAQ. CDR3 size: 15 residues. This CDR3 is CASSRLQAGTDTQYF. The CDR3 nucleotides read TGTGCCAGCAGCCGCCTTCAGGCTGGGACAGATACGCAGTATTTT.

V gene TRBV6-6 combines with J gene TRBJ1-1; TRBD1 is a possible D gene (6 bases). This CDR3 has 14 residues. V gave up 5 bases and J gave up 0 bases, with 10 bases separating them. Germline V gene data show CDR1 as MNHNY and CDR2 as SVGAGI (reference sequence). The CDR3 is CASSPGQMNTEAFF. CDR3 bases: TGTGCCAGCAGTCCCGGACAGATGAACACTGAAGCTTTCTTT.

The chain joins TRBV9 to TRBJ2-5; maybe TRBD2 (6 bases). Germline V gene sequence: CDR1 SGDLS, CDR2 YYNGEE. V lost 0 bases and J lost 2, with 11 bases in between. This CDR3 has 15 amino acids. The CDR3 region is CASSVVAGRQETQYF. The CDR3 nucleotides are TGTGCCAGCAGCGTAGTTGCGGGAAGGCAAGAGACCCAGTACTTC.

This chain joins TRBV5-1 and TRBJ1-1; no firm D call. Germline CDR1 SGHRS, CDR2 YFSETQ. V was cut by 0 bases and J by 1 base, with 7 bases left in between. This CDR3 contains 14 residues. In DNA form, the CDR3 reads TGCGCCAGCAGCTTGGGAGGTGAGAACACTGAAGCTTTCTTT. Protein product: CASSLGGENTEAFF. Together with reference TRBV5-1 and TRBJ1-1, the CDR3 gives the full variable domain: KAGVTQTPRYLIKTRGQQVTLSCSPISGHRSVSWYQQTPGQGLQFLFEYFSETQRNKGNFPGRFSGRQFSNSRSEMNVSTLELGDSALYLCASSLGGENTEAFFGQGTRLTVV.